This is a list of T cell receptor beta chains from one sample in a study of blood T cell repertoires in COVID-19. Here immunoSEQ multiplex PCR was the method, and the copy in TCRdb shows in-frame clones only, minus some. The table records around 200,000 clones, 90% of them present only once. Input material: PBMCs or T cells enriched from blood (not recorded which). Receptor source: a man aged 30-40 years who had recovered from COVID-19. CDR3s include the opening cysteine and the closing phenylalanine or tryptophan. D genes are given only for firm matches. A clone size is listed for some rows: how often the clone was seen (once, few, many), or a class if it is expanded.

abundance,j_gene,v_gene,d_gene,CDR3nt,CDR3aa
-,TRBJ1-2,TRBV9,-,TGTGCCAGTGGAAGGGGGAACCGAGCTAACTATGGCTACACCTTC,CASGRGNRANYGYTF
-,TRBJ1-2,TRBV19,TRBD1,TGTGCCAGTAGTATTGGGCAGGGGGCGCGTGGCTATGGCTACACCTTC,CASSIGQGARGYGYTF
once,TRBJ2-1,TRBV3-1/TRBV3-2,-,TGTGCCAGCAGCCAAGGTGGTCCGTCGGGTGAGCAGTTCTTC,CASSQGGPSGEQFF
-,TRBJ2-7,TRBV11-2,TRBD2,TGTGCCAGCAGCTTAAGGGGAGGGCACGAGCAGTACTTC,CASSLRGGHEQYF
-,TRBJ2-7,TRBV9,TRBD1,TGTGCCAGCAGCGTAGGACAGGGCCCCTACGAGCAGTACTTC,CASSVGQGPYEQYF
once,TRBJ1-5,TRBV4-1,-,TGCGCCAGCAGCCAAGATAGCGGGGGCAATCAGCCCCAGCATTTT,CASSQDSGGNQPQHF
-,TRBJ2-5,TRBV6-2/TRBV6-3,-,TGTGCCAGCAGTTCCTCGAGGGAGATAAAGCAAGAGACCCAGTACTTC,CASSSSREIKQETQYF
-,TRBJ2-2,TRBV7-6,TRBD2,TGTGCCAGCAGCATAACTAGCGGAGCTCAGAACACCGGGGAGCTGTTTTTT,CASSITSGAQNTGELFF
-,TRBJ2-5,TRBV19,-,TGTGCCAGTACCCCAGGGATTGGAGTCGAGACCCAGTACTTC,CASTPGIGVETQYF
-,TRBJ1-1,TRBV12-3/TRBV12-4,TRBD1,TGTGCCAGCAGTTCAGGGGGTGCTGAAGCTTTCTTT,CASSSGGAEAFF
-,TRBJ2-3,TRBV13,-,TGTGCCAGCAGCTTAGGGTGGACTCAAAAAAGCCCAGATACGCAGTATTTT,CASSLGWTQKSPDTQYF
-,TRBJ2-2,TRBV25-1,TRBD1,TGTGCCAGCAGTGATTCTACAGGGGACACCGGGGAGCTGTTTTTT,CASSDSTGDTGELFF
-,TRBJ1-1,TRBV18,-,TGTGCCAGCTCACCGGGGAGTAACACTGAAGCTTTCTTT,CASSPGSNTEAFF
-,TRBJ1-2,TRBV2,TRBD1,TGTGCCAGCAGTCTAGGACAGGGAGGCTATGGCTACACCTTC,CASSLGQGGYGYTF
-,TRBJ1-2,TRBV5-1,TRBD1,TGCGCCAGCAGCCAAGGGACAGGGGGCGATCAAGGCTACACCTTC,CASSQGTGGDQGYTF